Following are 3 T cell receptor beta chains from one sample sequenced in a study of blood T cell repertoires in COVID-19. The data were produced by immunoSEQ multiplex PCR, yet TCRdb's version contains in-frame clones alone and is incomplete. The sample yields approximately 300,000 clones, about 85% seen once. The sample taken for sequencing was PBMCs or T cells enriched from blood (not recorded which). All receptors derive from a woman in her 30s who had recovered from COVID-19.

V gene TRBV6-5 combines with J gene TRBJ2-1; D gene ambiguous. The CDR3 is 15 amino acids. V gave up 5 bases and J gave up 0 bases, with 11 bases separating them. Per germline, CDR1 MNHEY and CDR2 SVGAGI. The DNA of the CDR3 is TGTGCCAGCAGTCGTTCTATGAGCTCCTACAATGAGCAGTTCTTC. Amino acid sequence: CASSRSMSSYNEQFF.

The V and J genes are TRBV28 and TRBJ1-2, with D possibly matching TRBD1 (5 bases). Germline V gene sequence: CDR1 MDHEN, CDR2 SYDVKM. V dropped 7 bases and J dropped 0 bases, with 12 bases sitting between them. There are 14 residues in the CDR3. The DNA for the CDR3 is TGTGCCAGCACCTTACGGGGGGCTAACTATGGCTACACCTTC. Encoded protein: CASTLRGANYGYTF.

CDR3 sequence reads: CASTRLAGTDTQYF. The DNA for the CDR3 is TGTGCCAGCACTCGACTAGCGGGCACAGATACGCAGTATTTT. The chain employs TRBV27 and TRBJ2-3, with TRBD2 matching over 9 bases. This CDR3 comprises 14 residues. V was pared by 7 bases and J by 1 base, with 3 bases of the junction left unmatched. CDR1 and CDR2 from the germline V gene are MNHEY and SMNVEV (reference sequence).